This entry lists 22 T cell receptor beta chains sequenced from one sample in a study of vaccination effects on CD4 cells after COVID-19. Some clones are missing from TCRdb's copy, which holds only in-frame ones; the method was immunoSEQ multiplex PCR. This sample has tens of thousands of clones; roughly 80% occur once, and the top ten carry about 25%. Peptide-pool stimulation followed by sequencing identified expanded antigen-specific CD4+ clonotypes in the ViraFEST assay. CD4+ T cell isolation took place after 10 days of culture. Each participant was administered two doses of either the BNT162b2 or the mRNA-1273 vaccine. No antigen has been assigned to these receptors. The sequencing used CD4+ T cells from PBMCs cultured with HCoV-NL63 spike peptides, collected after COVID-19 vaccination. Receptors originate from a human donor who received a COVID-19 vaccine.

This clone has only one observation. J is TRBJ2-5 and V is TRBV20-1, with D hard to call. In germline, CDR1 is DFQATT, CDR2 SNEGSKA (reference sequence). This CDR3 is built from 10 residues. V was shortened by 5 bases and J by 5 bases, with 6 bases between the two germline ends. For the CDR3, the DNA is TGCAGTGCTGGGTGGGAGACCCAGTACTTC. Amino acid sequence: CSAGWETQYF.

The chain uses TRBV6-5 and TRBJ1-5, with 8 positions matching TRBD1. The CDR3 extends over 12 amino acids. V shed 6 bases and J 7 bases; nucleotides not matched to a gene: 2. The V gene's germline CDR1 is MNHEY and CDR2 SVGAGI. CDR3 coding DNA: TGTGCCAGCAGGACAGGGGTCCAGCCCCAGCATTTT. This gives the protein CASRTGVQPQHF.

The chain employs TRBV4-1 and TRBJ1-5; D remains unclear. Germline values: CDR1 MGHRA, CDR2 YSYEKL. CDR3 size: 16 residues. The V and J ends lost 1 base and 5 bases respectively, with 15 bases between them. The CDR3 DNA follows: TGCGCCAGCAGCCAAGGTCCGGGGATTGTATATCAGCCCCAGCATTTT. Residues: CASSQGPGIVYQPQHF.

V is TRBV2 and J is TRBJ2-1; the match to TRBD2 covers 7 bases. Germline V gene lookup returns CDR1 SNHLY and CDR2 FYNNEI. The J segment lost 0 bases and the V segment lost 8 bases, leaving 4 bases of the junction unmatched. The CDR3 has 14 residues. The CDR3 reads CASLGGVSYNEQFF. CDR3 in DNA: TGTGCCAGCCTGGGGGGGGTCTCCTACAATGAGCAGTTCTTC.

This clone was counted a single time. The chain carries TRBV7-2 and TRBJ2-5, with 10 bases that match TRBD2. The V segment lost 3 bases and the J segment 3 bases; nucleotides outside the gene matches: 1. The CDR3 length is 14 residues. Germline-derived CDR1 and CDR2 are SGHTA and FQGNSA. The CDR3, as DNA: TGTGCCAGCAGCTTTAGCGGGGGGAAAGAGACCCAGTACTTC. Protein: CASSFSGGKETQYF.

The gene calls are TRBV5-1 and TRBJ1-2; 8 positions agree with TRBD1. This CDR3 contains 16 residues. Trimming removed 4 bases from V and 0 bases from J; junction bases left unmatched: 8. Germline CDR1 and CDR2: SGHRS and YFSETQ. CDR3 in DNA: TGCGCCAGCAGCGGCGGACAGGGAGAAACTAACTATGGCTACACCTTC. This translates into CASSGGQGETNYGYTF.

The genes are TRBV4-1 and TRBJ2-2, with 9 bases identical to TRBD2. This CDR3 is built from 18 residues. Germline values: CDR1 MGHRA, CDR2 YSYEKL. J lost 5 bases, V lost 4 bases, and 14 bases had no gene match. CDR3 in amino acids: CASSPGGREGLRTGELFF. The CDR3 bases are TGCGCCAGCAGCCCCGGGGGGCGGGAGGGCCTACGGACCGGGGAGCTGTTTTTT.

J is TRBJ1-2 and V is TRBV7-8, with D possibly matching TRBD1 (5 bases). The CDR3 runs to 13 residues. Deletions cut 5 bases from V and 4 bases from J, with 11 bases between. Germline loops: CDR1 SGHVS, CDR2 FQNEAQ. DNA of the CDR3: TGTGCCAGCAGCCCAGGGTCGGGCTATGGCTACACCTTC. Translating gives CASSPGSGYGYTF.

The DNA of the CDR3 is TGTGCCAGCAGCCCCCATGGCGGACAGGGGACCCACAAGAACACTGAAGCTTTCTTT. Residues: CASSPHGGQGTHKNTEAFF. The chain couples TRBV21-1 to TRBJ1-1; the table's D call TRBD1 went unverified against the DNA. TRBV21-1 is reported as a pseudogene. This CDR3 comprises 19 residues.

V gene TRBV5-4 combines with J gene TRBJ2-1; 10 bases agree with TRBD2. V lost 4 bases, J lost 6 bases, and 13 bases stayed unmatched. Per the germline V gene, CDR1 is SGHNT and CDR2 is YYREEE (reference sequence). The CDR3 spans 17 residues. The chain's CDR3 is CASSTSLLAGVGNEQFF. As DNA, the CDR3 is TGTGCCAGCAGCACTTCCCTTCTAGCGGGAGTTGGCAATGAGCAGTTCTTC.

The chain carries TRBV27 and TRBJ2-7; D is perhaps TRBD1 or TRBD2 (5 bases each). Germline CDR1 is MNHEY and CDR2 is SMNVEV (reference sequence). The V gene lost 2 bases and the J gene lost 4 bases, with 6 bases spanning the gap. This CDR3 spans 12 amino acids. Here the CDR3 reads CASSLGGYEQYF. The CDR3, as DNA: TGTGCCAGCAGTTTAGGGGGTTACGAGCAGTACTTC.

The chain joins TRBV5-6 to TRBJ1-2; TRBD1 matches at 12 bases. Germline assignment: CDR1 SGHDT and CDR2 YYEEEE. V was clipped by 2 bases and J by 5 bases; unmatched bases: 13. This CDR3 is 18 amino acids long. The CDR3 spells CASSFSSGQGAPRYGYTF. The CDR3 coding sequence is TGTGCCAGCAGCTTTTCCTCGGGACAGGGGGCGCCCAGGTATGGCTACACCTTC.

A few counts support this clone. This chain links TRBV9 with TRBJ2-7; 7 nucleotides line up with TRBD1. V lost 4 bases to trimming and J lost 2 bases; unmatched junction nucleotides: 9. CDR1 SGDLS and CDR2 YYNGEE come from the germline V gene. The CDR3 has 15 residues. The CDR3 is CASSSGDRATYEQYF. The CDR3 region has the DNA TGTGCCAGCAGCTCAGGTGACAGGGCTACCTACGAGCAGTACTTC.

The chain uses TRBV5-4 and TRBJ2-6; no firm D call. Germline V gene data show CDR1 as SGHNT and CDR2 as YYREEE (reference sequence). V lost 4 bases and J lost 1, with 9 bases in between. This CDR3 is built from 15 residues. For the CDR3, the DNA is TGTGCCAGCAGCCATCGATCTTCTGGGGCCAACGTCCTGACTTTC. It is translated as CASSHRSSGANVLTF.

This clone was recorded once. Its ends do not fully match the called genes, so a read error is possible. The chain carries TRBV7-7 and TRBJ2-1, with 7 bases aligning to TRBD2. This CDR3 contains 16 residues. The germline V gene has CDR1 SSHAT and CDR2 FNYEAQ (reference sequence). The DNA of the CDR3 is TGTGCTAGCAGCTTAGGGTCGCGGGGGACCTACAATGAGCAGTTCTTC. Protein product: CASSLGSRGTYNEQFF.

This chain links TRBV4-2 with TRBJ2-5; TRBD2 aligns across 8 bases. CDR1 and CDR2 from the germline V gene are LGHNA and YNFKEQ. The CDR3 runs 17 residues. Trimming at V came to 1 base and at J to 4 bases, leaving 11 bases not matched to a gene. CDR3 amino acids: CASSQGAWERESETQYF. CDR3 nucleotide sequence: TGTGCCAGCAGCCAAGGGGCGTGGGAGCGGGAGTCAGAGACCCAGTACTTC.

This clone was seen a handful of times. The gene calls are TRBV7-8 and TRBJ2-7; TRBD1 is a possible D gene (6 bases). The CDR3 length is 14 residues. Germline values: CDR1 SGHVS, CDR2 FQNEAQ. Trimming took 1 base from V and 6 from J, leaving 13 bases between them. CDR3 region: CASSLDTGMAEQYF. CDR3 sequence (DNA): TGTGCCAGCAGCTTAGATACAGGGATGGCCGAGCAGTACTTC.

As DNA, the CDR3 is TGTGCCAGCAGCCCGGCTTGGGGTAGTCAGGACGGGGAGCTGTTTTTT. This encodes CASSPAWGSQDGELFF. The chain recombines TRBV7-3 with TRBJ2-2; D call uncertain. The CDR3 covers 16 residues. Germline V lookup: CDR1 SGHTA, CDR2 FQGTGA. Trimming stripped 5 bases from V and 7 bases from J, with 20 bases between.

J is TRBJ2-3 and V is TRBV7-2, with 8 nucleotides matching TRBD1. The germline CDR1 and CDR2 sequences are SGHTA and FQGNSA. This CDR3 has 16 amino acids. Germline trimming cut 4 bases from V and 0 bases from J; bases unmatched to any gene: 6. As DNA, the CDR3 is TGTGCCAGCAGCTCCCTGTGGACAGGGAGCACAGATACGCAGTATTTT. As protein: CASSSLWTGSTDTQYF.

This clone is medium-sized. CDR3 protein: CASSLQGEKLFF. CDR3 DNA sequence: TGTGCCAGCAGTCTGCAGGGAGAAAAACTGTTTTTT. The genes are TRBV2 and TRBJ1-4, with a weak D call TRBD1 (5 bases). Germline V gene data show CDR1 as SNHLY and CDR2 as FYNNEI. This CDR3 is built from 12 residues. The V and J ends lost 5 bases and 8 bases respectively, with 9 bases between them.

The rearrangement uses TRBV7-9 and TRBJ2-7, with D possibly TRBD1 on 6 matching bases. Germline V CDR1 and CDR2: SEHNR, FQNEAQ (reference sequence). CDR3 length: 14 amino acids. Deletions cut 0 bases from V and 6 bases from J, with 12 bases between. The CDR3 DNA reads as TGTGCCAGCAGCTTAGCGTGGGGGCAACCCGAGCAGTACTTC. This sequence encodes CASSLAWGQPEQYF.

In its sample, this clone was seen a few times. This chain joins TRBV15 and TRBJ1-5, with D perhaps matching TRBD1 (6 bases). CDR1 is LNHNV, CDR2 YYDKDF, per germline (reference sequence). The CDR3 length is 15 residues. V lost 9 bases to trimming and J lost 7 bases, with 22 bases between them. The CDR3 here is CATGPGQRERQPQHF. The CDR3 DNA follows: TGTGCCACTGGCCCGGGACAAAGAGAGAGGCAGCCCCAGCATTTT. Full variable domain (missing parts from reference TRBV15 and TRBJ1-5): DAMVIQNPRYQVTQFGKPVTLSCSQTLNHNVMYWYQQKSSQAPKLLFHYYDKDFNNEADTPDNFQSRRPNTSFCFLDIRSPGLGDTAMYLCATGPGQRERQPQHFGDGTRLSIL.